These T cell receptor beta chains were read from a single sample in a study of blood T cell repertoires in COVID-19. Here immunoSEQ multiplex PCR was the method, and the copy in TCRdb shows in-frame clones only, minus some. The data hold 200,000 to 300,000 clones, with around 81% observed a single time. The sample taken for sequencing was peripheral blood. The receptors were sampled from a woman aged 80 or over with COVID-19, enrolled during active disease. Both conserved end residues are part of each CDR3. D genes are given only for firm matches. Size tells how often a clone was seen (once, few, many) or the class of an expanded clone, and some rows leave it out.

>TRBV6-5|-|TRBJ1-3|16|-
CASSSALQDSGNTIYF
TGTGCCAGCAGTTCAGCCTTACAGGACTCTGGAAACACCATATATTTT
>TRBV28|TRBD2|TRBJ2-1|15|once
CASSITSGGLREQFF
TGTGCCAGCAGTATAACTAGCGGGGGCCTCAGAGAGCAGTTCTTC
>TRBV19|-|TRBJ1-5|14|once
CASSVSGGNGPQHF
TGTGCCAGTAGTGTTTCCGGGGGGAATGGGCCCCAGCATTTT
>TRBV6-4|-|TRBJ1-2|13|-
CASSDSTRGGYTF
TGTGCCAGCAGTGACTCGACTCGGGGTGGCTACACCTTC
>TRBV6-6|-|TRBJ1-1|11|-
CASSYSLRAFF
TGTGCCAGCAGTTACTCCCTGAGGGCTTTCTTT
>TRBV24-1|TRBD1|TRBJ1-1|14|-
CATSDLTGFREAFF
TGTGCCACCAGTGACCTGACAGGGTTCAGGGAAGCTTTCTTT
>TRBV5-1|-|TRBJ2-7|16|-
CASSLLTGQGQNEQYF
TGCGCCAGCAGCCTCCTCACCGGGCAGGGGCAAAACGAGCAGTACTTC
>TRBV7-2|TRBD2|TRBJ2-7|16|-
CASSPASGRSAYEQYF
TGTGCCAGCAGCCCGGCGAGCGGGAGATCGGCCTACGAGCAGTACTTC
>TRBV30|TRBD1|TRBJ2-2|15|-
CAWRTGGAGTGELFF
TGTGCCTGGAGGACAGGGGGCGCGGGCACCGGGGAGCTGTTTTTT
>TRBV28|TRBD1|TRBJ1-1|16|-
CASSTGSARGLAEAFF
TGTGCCAGCAGCACGGGTTCGGCCAGGGGGCTCGCTGAAGCTTTCTTT
>TRBV19|-|TRBJ1-5|17|once
CASSIGYIRTNRGPQHF
TGTGCCAGTAGTATAGGCTACATTCGGACGAACCGGGGACCCCAGCATTTT
>TRBV7-8|TRBD2|TRBJ2-6|16|-
CASSLGGRAGANVLTF
TGTGCCAGCAGCTTAGGGGGGAGGGCTGGGGCCAACGTCCTGACTTTC
>TRBV6-5|TRBD1|TRBJ1-1|14|many
CASSYRDRGTEAFF
TGTGCCAGCAGTTACAGGGACAGGGGGACTGAAGCTTTCTTT
>TRBV5-6|TRBD1|TRBJ2-7|15|-
CASNSRDRGYYEQYF
TGTGCCAGCAACTCCCGGGACAGGGGATATTACGAGCAGTACTTC
>TRBV27|-|TRBJ2-1|15|few
CASSETPSRYNEQFF
TGTGCCAGCAGTGAGACCCCTAGCAGGTACAATGAGCAGTTCTTC
>TRBV6-2/TRBV6-3|TRBD1|TRBJ2-7|15|-
CASSPSTGGPYEQYF
TGTGCCAGCAGCCCCTCGACAGGGGGCCCATACGAGCAGTACTTC
>TRBV13|TRBD1|TRBJ1-4|15|-
CASGRRTGSAEKLFF
TGTGCCAGCGGCAGGCGGACAGGGAGTGCCGAAAAACTGTTTTTT
>TRBV5-1|TRBD2|TRBJ2-7|18|-
CASSYPVTAGAARLGQYF
TGCGCCAGCAGCTACCCGGTGACAGCGGGGGCGGCCCGCCTCGGGCAGTACTTC
>TRBV29-1|TRBD1|TRBJ1-2|11|-
CSVKTGLGYTF
TGCAGCGTTAAGACAGGGTTGGGCTACACCTTC
>TRBV28|-|TRBJ2-1|12|-
CASSLKSNEQFF
TGTGCCAGCAGTTTAAAATCGAATGAGCAGTTCTTC
>TRBV28|TRBD1|TRBJ1-6|14|-
CASSAQGARAPLHF
TGTGCCAGCAGTGCACAGGGGGCTCGCGCACCCCTCCACTTT
>TRBV5-1|-|TRBJ1-2|15|few
CASSLVPGTSYGYTF
TGCGCCAGCAGCTTGGTACCAGGGACATCTTATGGCTACACCTTC
>TRBV5-4|TRBD1|TRBJ1-2|14|once
CASSFSGGGYGYTF
TGTGCCAGCAGCTTTTCAGGGGGCGGATATGGCTACACCTTC
>TRBV24-1|-|TRBJ1-1|16|once
CATSAAAAVGNTEAFF
TGTGCCACCAGTGCTGCCGCGGCGGTGGGGAACACTGAAGCTTTCTTT
>TRBV7-9|TRBD1|TRBJ2-5|14|-
CASSATGGVETQYF
TGTGCCAGCAGCGCTACAGGGGGCGTCGAGACCCAGTACTTC
>TRBV7-9|TRBD1|TRBJ1-1|16|-
CASSLANRGTDTEAFF
TGTGCCAGCAGCTTGGCCAACAGGGGCACCGACACTGAAGCTTTCTTT
>TRBV10-3|TRBD1|TRBJ1-1|13|-
CAIRATGDTEAFF
TGTGCCATCAGGGCGACAGGGGACACTGAAGCTTTCTTT
>TRBV6-6|TRBD1|TRBJ1-6|15|-
CASTLDGTENSPLHF
TGTGCCAGCACCTTAGACGGGACAGAGAATTCACCCCTCCACTTT
>TRBV28|-|TRBJ1-3|14|-
CASSLTGNGNTIYF
TGTGCCAGCAGTTTAACAGGGAACGGAAACACCATATATTTT
>TRBV7-2|TRBD1|TRBJ1-3|16|-
CASSAQGGYSGNTIYF
TGTGCCAGCAGCGCCCAGGGGGGATACTCTGGAAACACCATATATTTT
>TRBV5-6|TRBD1|TRBJ2-5|16|-
CASSESGTGTGETQYF
TGTGCCAGCAGCGAATCCGGGACAGGGACGGGAGAGACCCAGTACTTC
>TRBV5-4|TRBD2|TRBJ2-2|15|-
CASSLGQRGSGELFF
TGTGCCAGCAGCTTGGGGCAGCGGGGATCCGGGGAGCTGTTTTTT
>TRBV19|-|TRBJ1-1|13|once
CASSRGRNTEAFF
TGTGCCAGTAGTAGAGGGAGGAACACTGAAGCTTTCTTT
>TRBV23-1|-|TRBJ2-7|13|-
CASIQPSYYEQYF
TGCGCCAGCATTCAACCTTCTTACTACGAGCAGTACTTC
>TRBV3-1/TRBV3-2|TRBD2|TRBJ2-3|16|few
CASSLGLAGAGDTQYF
TGTGCCAGCAGCCTGGGACTAGCGGGGGCGGGGGATACGCAGTATTTT
>TRBV4-3|-|TRBJ1-2|15|-
CASSQDDETGYGYTF
TGCGCCAGCAGCCAAGATGACGAGACAGGCTATGGCTACACCTTC
>TRBV9|TRBD1|TRBJ2-5|15|-
CASSGPGTGTMTQYF
TGTGCCAGCAGCGGCCCTGGGACAGGTACTATGACCCAGTACTTC
>TRBV5-5|TRBD1|TRBJ2-5|16|-
CASSPLTRDSQETQYF
TGTGCCAGCAGCCCTTTGACCCGGGACAGTCAAGAGACCCAGTACTTC
>TRBV6-1|-|TRBJ2-3|16|-
CASSEPKRTNTDTQYF
TGTGCCAGCAGTGAACCGAAAAGGACTAATACAGATACGCAGTATTTT
>TRBV6-5|-|TRBJ1-2|14|-
CASSLGGQGYGYTF
TGTGCCAGCAGTTTGGGGGGGCAAGGCTATGGCTACACCTTC
>TRBV6-5|TRBD2|TRBJ2-1|15|once
CASSTGLAGANEQFF
TGTGCCAGCAGCACGGGACTAGCGGGAGCGAATGAGCAGTTCTTC